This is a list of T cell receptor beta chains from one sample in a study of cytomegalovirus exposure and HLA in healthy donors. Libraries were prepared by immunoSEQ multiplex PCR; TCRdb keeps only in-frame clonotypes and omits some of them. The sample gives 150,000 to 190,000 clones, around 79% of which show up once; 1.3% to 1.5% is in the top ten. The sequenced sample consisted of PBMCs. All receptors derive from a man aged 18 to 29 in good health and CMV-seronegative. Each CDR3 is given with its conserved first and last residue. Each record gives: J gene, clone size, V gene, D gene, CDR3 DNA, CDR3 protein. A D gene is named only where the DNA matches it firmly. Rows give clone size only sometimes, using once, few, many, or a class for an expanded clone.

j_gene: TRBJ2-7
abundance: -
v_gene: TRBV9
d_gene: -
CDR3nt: TGTGCCAGCAGCGTAGGCGGCGGGGTGGCCCCCTACGAGCAGTACTTC
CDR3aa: CASSVGGGVAPYEQYF

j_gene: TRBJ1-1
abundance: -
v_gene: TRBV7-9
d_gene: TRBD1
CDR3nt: TGTTCCAGCAGCCAAGGACAGGGGCTGAACACTGAAGCTTTCTTT
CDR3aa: CSSSQGQGLNTEAFF

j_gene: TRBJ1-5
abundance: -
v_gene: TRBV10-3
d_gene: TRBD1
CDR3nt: TGTGCCATCAGTGAGGTCAGGGGGTATCAGCCCCAGCATTTT
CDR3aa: CAISEVRGYQPQHF

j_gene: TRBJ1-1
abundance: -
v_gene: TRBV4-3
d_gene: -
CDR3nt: TGCGCCAGCAGGGGCCCCCCAAGACCCACTGAAGCTTTCTTT
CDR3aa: CASRGPPRPTEAFF

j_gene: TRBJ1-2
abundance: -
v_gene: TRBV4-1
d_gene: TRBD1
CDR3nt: TGCGCCAGCAGCCAAACGGGACAGGACTATGGCTACACCTTC
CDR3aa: CASSQTGQDYGYTF

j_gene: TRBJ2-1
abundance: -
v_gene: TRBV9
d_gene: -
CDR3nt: TGTGCCAGCAGCGAACTAGTATACAATGAGCAGTTCTTC
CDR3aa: CASSELVYNEQFF

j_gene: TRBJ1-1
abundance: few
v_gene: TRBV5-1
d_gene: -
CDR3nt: TGCGCCAGCGGCAACTCGGGCACTGAAGCTTTCTTT
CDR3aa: CASGNSGTEAFF

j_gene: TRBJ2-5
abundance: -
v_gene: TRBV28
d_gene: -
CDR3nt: TGTGCCAGCAGTTTTGACTCCCCGGCGCCGTCGGGGATCCAGTACTTC
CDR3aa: CASSFDSPAPSGIQYF

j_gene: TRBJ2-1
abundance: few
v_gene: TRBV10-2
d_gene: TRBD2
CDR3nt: TGCGCCAGCAGCCTGGATAGCGGGAGGGGCGATGAGCAGTTCTTC
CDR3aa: CASSLDSGRGDEQFF

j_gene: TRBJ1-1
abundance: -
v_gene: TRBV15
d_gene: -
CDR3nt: TGTGCCACCAACCCGCACAGGGCTGATGAAGCTTTCTTT
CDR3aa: CATNPHRADEAFF

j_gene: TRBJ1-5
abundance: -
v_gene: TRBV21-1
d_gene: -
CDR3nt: TGTGCCAGCAGCAAAGGGAGCGGTCAGCCCCAGCATTTT
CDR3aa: CASSKGSGQPQHF

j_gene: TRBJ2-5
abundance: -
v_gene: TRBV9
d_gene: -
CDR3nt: TGTGCCAGCCCCCCCCCGTACAGTGTCGAACAAGAGACCCAGTACTTC
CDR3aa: CASPPPYSVEQETQYF

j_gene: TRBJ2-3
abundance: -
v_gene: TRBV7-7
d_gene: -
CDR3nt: TGTGCCAGCAGCTTAGGCCTAGCCCCAGATACGCAGTATTTT
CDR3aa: CASSLGLAPDTQYF

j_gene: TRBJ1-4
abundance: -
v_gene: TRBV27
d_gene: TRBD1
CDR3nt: TGTGCCAGCAGTCCCACCCCAGGGGGAAATGAAAAACTGTTTTTT
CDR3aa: CASSPTPGGNEKLFF

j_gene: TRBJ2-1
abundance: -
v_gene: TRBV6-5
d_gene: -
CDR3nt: TGTGCCAGCAGTTACTCGGGAGGTTTCAATGAGCAGTTCTTC
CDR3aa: CASSYSGGFNEQFF

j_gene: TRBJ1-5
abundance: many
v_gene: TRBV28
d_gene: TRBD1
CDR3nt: TGTGCCAGCAGTTGGGACAGGGGTCAGCCCCAGCATTTT
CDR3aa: CASSWDRGQPQHF

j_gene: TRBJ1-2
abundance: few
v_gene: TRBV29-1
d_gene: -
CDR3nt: TGCAGCGTAGAAGGCAGGGTCTATGGCTACACCTTC
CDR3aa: CSVEGRVYGYTF

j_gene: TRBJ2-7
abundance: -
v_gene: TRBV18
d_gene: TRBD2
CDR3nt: TGTGCCAGCTCACCGGCTAGCGGTGGCTCCTACGAGCAGTACTTC
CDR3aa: CASSPASGGSYEQYF

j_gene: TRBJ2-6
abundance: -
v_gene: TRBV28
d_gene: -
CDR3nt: TGTGCCAGCATGAGGTCTGGGGCCAACGTCCTGACTTTC
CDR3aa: CASMRSGANVLTF

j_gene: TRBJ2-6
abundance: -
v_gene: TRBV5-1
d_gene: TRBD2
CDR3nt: TGCGCCAGCAGCCCGGAAGCGGGGGCAGCTGGGGCCAACGTCCTGACTTTC
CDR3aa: CASSPEAGAAGANVLTF

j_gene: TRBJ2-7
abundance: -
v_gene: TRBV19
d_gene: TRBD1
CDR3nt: TGTGCCAGTAGTATGGAAGACAGGGGCTCCTACGAGCAGTACTTC
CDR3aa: CASSMEDRGSYEQYF

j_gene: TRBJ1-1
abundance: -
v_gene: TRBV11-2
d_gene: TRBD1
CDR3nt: TGTGCCAGCAGCTTAACCCCAACAGGGGGGTTAGGAGCTTTCTTT
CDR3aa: CASSLTPTGGLGAFF

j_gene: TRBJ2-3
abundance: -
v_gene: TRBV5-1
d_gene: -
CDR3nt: TGCGCCAGCAGCGCCGGGACAGATACGCAGTATTTT
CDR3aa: CASSAGTDTQYF

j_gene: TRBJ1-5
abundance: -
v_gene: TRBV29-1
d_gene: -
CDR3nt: TGCAGCGTTAGCTTTAGCAATCAGCCCCAGCATTTT
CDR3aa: CSVSFSNQPQHF

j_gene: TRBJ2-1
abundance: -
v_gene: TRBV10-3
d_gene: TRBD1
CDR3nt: TGTGCCATCACCGAGGGACAGGAGACCAATGAGCAGTTCTTC
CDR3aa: CAITEGQETNEQFF

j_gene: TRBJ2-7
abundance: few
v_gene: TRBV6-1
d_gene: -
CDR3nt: TGTGCCAGCAGTGAGAACCCCAGCTACGAGCAGTACTTC
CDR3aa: CASSENPSYEQYF

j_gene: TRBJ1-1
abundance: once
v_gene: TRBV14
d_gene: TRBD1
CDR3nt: TGTGCCAGCAGCCCGGACAGGGAAACTGAAGCTTTCTTT
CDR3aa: CASSPDRETEAFF

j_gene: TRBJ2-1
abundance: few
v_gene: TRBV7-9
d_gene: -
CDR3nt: TGTGCGCTGGGAGCGCGGATGAGCTCCTACAATGAGCAGTTCTTC
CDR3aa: CALGARMSSYNEQFF

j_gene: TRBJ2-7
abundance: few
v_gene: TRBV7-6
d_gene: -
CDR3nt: TGTGCCAGCAGCTTAGAAGCTAGTTCCTACGAGCAGTACTTC
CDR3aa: CASSLEASSYEQYF

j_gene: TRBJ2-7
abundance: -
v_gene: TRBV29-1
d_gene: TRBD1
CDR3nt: TGCAGCGTGGGGACAGTTGACGGTCTGGAGTACTTC
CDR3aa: CSVGTVDGLEYF

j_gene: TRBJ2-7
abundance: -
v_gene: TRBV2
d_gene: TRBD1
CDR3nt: TGTGCCAGTGCGGGACAGGGGAACTACGAGCAGTACTTC
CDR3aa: CASAGQGNYEQYF

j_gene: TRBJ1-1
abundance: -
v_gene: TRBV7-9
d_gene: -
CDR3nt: TGTTCCAGCAGAGCCTCAGGGCCCACTGAAGCTTTCTTT
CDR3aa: CSSRASGPTEAFF